This T cell receptor (beta chain) is drawn from a study of CD8 T cells in Susac syndrome (dated by TCRdb to between 2017 and 2020). General notes on the study: Among the Susac syndrome patients who were sequenced, clinically active disease was present in 5 or 6 and clinical remission was observed in roughly eight. Clonality of the CD8+ T cell repertoire was compared between around eleven healthy donors, roughly 14 Susac syndrome patients and under 19 multiple sclerosis patients. The study used repertoire sequencing to test whether antigen drove CD8+ T cell activation and differentiation in Susac syndrome. At the time of blood withdrawal, Susac syndrome patients were either therapy-naive, taking corticosteroids (with some also receiving IVIg), or on IVIg alone.

Paper-wide results and their limitations: More than 15 Susac-specific public clones were identified in the total CD8+ repertoire, and four to six Susac-specific public clones were identified in the CD8+ TEMRA repertoire. CD8+ repertoires in Susac syndrome showed clonal expansion, which was highest in CD8+ TEMRA cells and was greater in clinically active patients than in remitting patients. The TCR sequencing and HLA analysis was acknowledged to have included a relatively small number of individuals.

The CDR3 numbers 13 residues from cysteine through phenylalanine. Solely the CDR3 DNA is kept, with 39 bases framed from the first base. V drops 5 bases and J drops 0 bases, leaving 10 bases in between. As encoded in the germline V gene (reference sequence), CDR1 is DFQATT while CDR2 is SNEGSKA. High-throughput TCR beta sequencing profiled peripheral blood CD8+ and CD4+ T cells from healthy donors, Susac syndrome patients and multiple sclerosis patients. Recently defined diagnostic criteria for definite or probable disease were met by the Susac syndrome patients. Bulk CD8+ and CD4+ T cells were purified magnetically by negative isolation, whereas CD8+ TEMRA cells were enriched by FACS. Blood was collected in EDTA tubes and processed within 24 hours, with PBMCs isolated through density gradient centrifugation. PBMCs intended for TCR sequencing were frozen in liquid nitrogen and were later thawed in a 37 degrees C water bath. The sorted or isolated CD4+, CD8+ and CD8+ TEMRA cells had a purity of 90% or higher.

RNA was extracted using the RNeasy kit, and roughly 0.5 to 1 microgram was reverse transcribed with random hexamers. The immunoSEQ multiplex PCR assay, which covers 54 Vbeta and 13 Jbeta segments, was used to amplify TCR beta CDR3 regions. Bias from PCR amplification was corrected by using a synthetic template baseline for primer optimization and for computational correction. As for the authors' bioinformatics: Reads were assigned to V, D and J genes according to IMGT and analyzed in immunoSEQ Analyzer, with only productive sequences retained. Clonality was computed as one minus Shannon entropy normalized by log2 of the number of productive unique sequences. Public and private clones were assessed among the 100 most prevalent clones of each patient and control. Clones were defined as Susac-specific when absent from the healthy and MS cohorts, from about 1,100 published viral clones and from other ImmuneACCESS disease sequences. The public reads were reanalyzed by TCRdb: fastp trimming at Q25, MiXCR alignment, in-frame beta chains only. Every distinct CDR3 protein forms one entry, paired with its most common genes and DNA. Here the V and J calls rest on TCRdb's processing, not on the authors' analysis. This sample gives tens of thousands of distinct CDR3 sequences in total; 95% of them show up just once. Jointly, the top ten make up 0.45% to 0.5% of the sample.

Comments on this clonotype: Its antigen specificity is not known. Qualities for individual bases were not recorded, and no much larger clone is one base off.

Recombination connected TRBV20-1 to TRBJ1-1; no D gene is confidently identified. Sequencing used CD8+ T cells from PBMCs. The sequence derives from a human donor with Susac syndrome. In nucleotide form, the sequence is TGCAGTGCTCCGGACGGTATGAACACTGAAGCTTTCTTT. Translated, it reads CSAPDGMNTEAFF.